This T cell receptor (beta chain) comes out of a study of blood T cell repertoires in COVID-19. Authors' analysis steps: Nucleated cell number was recorded as an estimate derived from reference gene primer amplification. Assay used: immunoSEQ multiplex PCR; TCRdb lists only in-frame clones, some missing. Clonal size and the V and J genes are those of that table, whereas D and trimming came from the DNA. Found here are roughly 46,000 clones, about 88% of them singletons; the top ten hold approximately 9.6%. The germline V gene has CDR1 MNHEY and CDR2 SVGAGI. With 4 bases clipped from V and 6 bases from J, the junction kept 8 bases outside the gene matches. CDR3 length equals 14 residues.

The gene calls are TRBV6-5 and TRBJ2-7; 8 nucleotides agree with TRBD2. Sample: peripheral blood. The clonotype comes from a man aged 50-60 years with active COVID-19. CDR3 loop: CASSSPTGGGEQYF. The CDR3 DNA sequence: TGTGCCAGCAGTTCTCCCACCGGGGGGGGCGAGCAGTACTTC.